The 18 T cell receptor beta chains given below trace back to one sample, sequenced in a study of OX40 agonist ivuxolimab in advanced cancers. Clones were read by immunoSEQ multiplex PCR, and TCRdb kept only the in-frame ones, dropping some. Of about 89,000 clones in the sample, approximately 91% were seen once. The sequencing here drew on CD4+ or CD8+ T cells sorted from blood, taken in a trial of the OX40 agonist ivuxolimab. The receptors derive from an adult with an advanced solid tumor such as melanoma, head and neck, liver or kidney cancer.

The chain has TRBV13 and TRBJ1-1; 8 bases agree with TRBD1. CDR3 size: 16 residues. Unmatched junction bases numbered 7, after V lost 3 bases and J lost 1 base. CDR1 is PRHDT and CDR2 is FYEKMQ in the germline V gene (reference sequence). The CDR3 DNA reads TGTGCCAGCAGCTTCTACCGGACAGGGAGGAACACTGAAGCTTTCTTT. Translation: CASSFYRTGRNTEAFF.

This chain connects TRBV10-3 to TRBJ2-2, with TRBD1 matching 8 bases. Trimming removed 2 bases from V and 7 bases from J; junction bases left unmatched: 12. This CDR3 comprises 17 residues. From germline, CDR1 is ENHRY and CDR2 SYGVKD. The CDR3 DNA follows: TGTGCCATCAGTGAGGGGCAGGGGGCTATAGAAAACGGGGAGCTGTTTTTT. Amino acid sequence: CAISEGQGAIENGELFF.

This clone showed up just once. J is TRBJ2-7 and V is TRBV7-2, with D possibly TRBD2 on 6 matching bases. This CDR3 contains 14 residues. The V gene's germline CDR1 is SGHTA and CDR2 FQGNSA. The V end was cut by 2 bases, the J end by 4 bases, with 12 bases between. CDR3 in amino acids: CASSLRSGEYEQYF. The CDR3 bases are TGTGCCAGCAGCTTACGTAGCGGAGAGTACGAGCAGTACTTC.

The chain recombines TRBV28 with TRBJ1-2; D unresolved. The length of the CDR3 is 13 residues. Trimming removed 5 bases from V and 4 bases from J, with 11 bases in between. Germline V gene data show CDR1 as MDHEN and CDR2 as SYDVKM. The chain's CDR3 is CASSPSTSYGYTF. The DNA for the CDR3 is TGTGCCAGCAGTCCCTCCACGTCCTATGGCTACACCTTC.

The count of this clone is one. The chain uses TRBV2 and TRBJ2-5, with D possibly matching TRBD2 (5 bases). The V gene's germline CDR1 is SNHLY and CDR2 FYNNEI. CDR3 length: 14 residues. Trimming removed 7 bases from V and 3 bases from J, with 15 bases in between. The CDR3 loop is CASTLGPREETQYF. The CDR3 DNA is TGTGCCAGCACCCTTGGCCCGCGGGAAGAGACCCAGTACTTC.

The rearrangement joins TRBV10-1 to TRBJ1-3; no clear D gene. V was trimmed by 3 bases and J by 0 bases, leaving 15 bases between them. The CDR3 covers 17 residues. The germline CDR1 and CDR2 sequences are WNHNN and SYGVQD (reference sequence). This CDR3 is CASSDTAASPSGNTIYF. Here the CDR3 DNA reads TGCGCCAGCAGTGACACGGCAGCCAGCCCCTCTGGAAACACCATATATTTT.

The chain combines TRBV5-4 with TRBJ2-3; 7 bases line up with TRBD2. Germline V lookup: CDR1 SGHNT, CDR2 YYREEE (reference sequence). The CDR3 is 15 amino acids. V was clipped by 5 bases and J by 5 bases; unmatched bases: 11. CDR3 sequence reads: CASSAGTGGEDTQYF. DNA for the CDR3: TGTGCCAGCAGTGCTGGGACGGGGGGTGAAGATACGCAGTATTTT.

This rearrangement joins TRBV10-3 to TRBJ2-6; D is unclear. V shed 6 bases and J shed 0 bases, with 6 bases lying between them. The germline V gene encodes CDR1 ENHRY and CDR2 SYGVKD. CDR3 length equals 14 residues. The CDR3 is CAIRQDSGANVLTF. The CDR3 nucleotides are TGTGCCATCAGACAAGACTCTGGGGCCAACGTCCTGACTTTC.

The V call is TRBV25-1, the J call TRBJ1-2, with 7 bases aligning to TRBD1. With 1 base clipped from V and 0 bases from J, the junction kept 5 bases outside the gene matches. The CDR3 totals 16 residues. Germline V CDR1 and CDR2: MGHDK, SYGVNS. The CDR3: CASSEFQGGANYGYTF. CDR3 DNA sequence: TGTGCCAGCAGTGAATTCCAGGGGGGGGCTAACTATGGCTACACCTTC.

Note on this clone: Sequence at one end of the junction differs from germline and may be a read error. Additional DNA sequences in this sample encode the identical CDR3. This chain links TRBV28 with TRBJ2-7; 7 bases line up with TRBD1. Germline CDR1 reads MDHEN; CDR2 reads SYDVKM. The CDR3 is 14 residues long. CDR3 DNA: TGTGCCAGCCAAACGCCGGGACAGACCTACGAGCAGTATTTC. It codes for CASQTPGQTYEQYF.

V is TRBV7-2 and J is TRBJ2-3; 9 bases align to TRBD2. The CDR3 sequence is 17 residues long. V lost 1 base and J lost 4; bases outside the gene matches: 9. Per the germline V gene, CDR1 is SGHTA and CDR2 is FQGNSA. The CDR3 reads CASSLDLGGGAADTQYF. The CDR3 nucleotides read TGTGCCAGCAGCTTAGATCTCGGCGGGGGGGCGGCAGATACGCAGTATTTT.

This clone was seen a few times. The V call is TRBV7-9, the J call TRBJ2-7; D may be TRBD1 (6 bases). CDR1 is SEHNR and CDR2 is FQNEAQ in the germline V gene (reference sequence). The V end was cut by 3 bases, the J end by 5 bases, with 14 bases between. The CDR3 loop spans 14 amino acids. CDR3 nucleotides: TGTGCCAGCAGCTTCTTACAGGGAAGGGACGAGCAGTACTTC. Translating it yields CASSFLQGRDEQYF.

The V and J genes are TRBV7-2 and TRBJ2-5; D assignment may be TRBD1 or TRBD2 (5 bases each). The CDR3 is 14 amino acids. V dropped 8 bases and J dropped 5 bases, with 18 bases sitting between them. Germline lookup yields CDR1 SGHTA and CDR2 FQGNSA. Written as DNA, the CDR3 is TGTGCCAGCGGGAGTTGGTTAGGGGCGGAGACCCAGTACTTC. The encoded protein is CASGSWLGAETQYF.

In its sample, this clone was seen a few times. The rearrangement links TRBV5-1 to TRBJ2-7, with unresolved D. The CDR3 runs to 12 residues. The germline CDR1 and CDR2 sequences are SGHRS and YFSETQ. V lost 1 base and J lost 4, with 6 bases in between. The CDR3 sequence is CASSLRGYEQYF. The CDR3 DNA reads TGCGCCAGCAGCTTGAGAGGATACGAGCAGTACTTC.

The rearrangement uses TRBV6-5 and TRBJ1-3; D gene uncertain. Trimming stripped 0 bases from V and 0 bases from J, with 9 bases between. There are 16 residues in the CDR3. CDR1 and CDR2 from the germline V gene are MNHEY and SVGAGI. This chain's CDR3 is CASSYSPVGSGNTIYF. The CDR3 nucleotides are TGTGCCAGCAGTTACTCGCCGGTGGGCTCTGGAAACACCATATATTTT.

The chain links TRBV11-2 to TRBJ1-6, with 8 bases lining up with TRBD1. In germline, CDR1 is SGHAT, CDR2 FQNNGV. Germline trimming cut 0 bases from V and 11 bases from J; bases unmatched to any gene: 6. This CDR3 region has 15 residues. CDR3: CASSLDLPDRAPLHF. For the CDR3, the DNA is TGTGCCAGCAGCTTAGATCTACCGGACAGGGCACCCCTCCACTTT.

CDR3 in DNA: TGTGCCAGCAGTTCCACCTACGGGTTACAGTACTTC. Encoded protein: CASSSTYGLQYF. This chain joins TRBV27 and TRBJ2-4, with unresolved D. Trimming cost V 4 bases and J 13 bases, with 14 bases left between them. CDR3 length equals 12 residues. Per germline, CDR1 MNHEY and CDR2 SMNVEV (reference sequence).

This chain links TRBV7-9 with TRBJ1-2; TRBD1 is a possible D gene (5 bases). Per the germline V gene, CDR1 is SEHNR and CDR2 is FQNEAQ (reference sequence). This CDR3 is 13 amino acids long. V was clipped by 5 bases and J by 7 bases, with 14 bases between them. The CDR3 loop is CASSRQTRGGYTF. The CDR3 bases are TGTGCCAGCAGCCGCCAGACAAGGGGTGGCTACACCTTC.